The clone carrying this TCR beta chain was picked up a small number of times. The antigen remains undetermined. The data belong to a study of response to subunit inactivated influenza vaccine. The study's findings and limits: It was suggested by the authors that few new T cells are recruited by each seasonal influenza vaccination.

The V gene end was trimmed by 7 bases and the J gene end by 1 base; junction bases not matched to a gene: 3. The CDR3 spans 14 residues. Germline V CDR1 and CDR2: MNHNS, SASEGT. One entry per CDR3 protein, called by TCRdb with MiXCR from the RT-PCR reads. The sample includes almost 600,000 distinct CDR3 sequences, about 15% of them seen just once. The rearrangement links TRBV6-1 to TRBJ1-2; TRBD1 aligns across 10 bases. The TCR was taken from a man aged 45-65 years who received an inactivated influenza vaccine. The sample was PBMCs from blood, taken 12 days after vaccination. This CDR3 is CASNDRGRNYGYTF. CDR3 nucleotide sequence: TGTGCCAGCAATGACAGGGGGCGTAACTATGGCTACACCTTC.